The 23 T cell receptor beta chains below were found in one sample sequenced in a study of control samples from healthy donors and cancer patients. Profiled with immunoSEQ multiplex PCR; TCRdb holds only in-frame clones, not every one. The sample lists 55,000 to 65,000 clones; about 89% were seen once. Input material: PBMCs. Receptors were obtained from an older woman with lung cancer.

This chain connects TRBV18 to TRBJ2-3, with a tentative D call TRBD2 (6 bases). The CDR3 loop spans 13 amino acids. V lost 4 bases and J lost 3, with 8 bases in between. The germline V gene encodes CDR1 KGHSH and CDR2 LQKENI. For the CDR3, the DNA is TGTGCCAGCTCACGGGGAGGAACAGATACGCAGTATTTT. Translation: CASSRGGTDTQYF.

This rearrangement joins TRBV19 to TRBJ2-1; D gene ambiguous. V was pared by 9 bases and J by 13 bases, with 16 bases between. CDR3 length: 11 residues. Germline V gene sequence: CDR1 LNHDA, CDR2 SQIVND (reference sequence). The CDR3 sequence is CASSDFSKQFF. Written as DNA, the CDR3 is TGTGCCAGCTCAGACTTTAGCAAACAGTTCTTC.

The chain employs TRBV7-2 and TRBJ2-1; unclear D gene. Trimming took off 1 base at V and 0 bases at J, with 7 bases between the two ends. The CDR3 length is 15 residues. CDR1 and CDR2 (germline): SGHTA, FQGNSA. The CDR3 region has the DNA TGTGCCAGCAGCTTAGTCTTAGGCTCCTACAATGAGCAGTTCTTC. Translation: CASSLVLGSYNEQFF. Full variable domain (missing parts from reference TRBV7-2 and TRBJ2-1): GAGVSQSPSNKVTEKGKDVELRCDPISGHTALYWYRQSLGQGLEFLIYFQGNSAPDKSGLPSDRFSAERTGGSVSTLTIQRTQQEDSAVYLCASSLVLGSYNEQFFGPGTRLTVL.

The chain couples TRBV3-1 (or the pseudogene TRBV3-2) to TRBJ2-5, with 9 bases aligning to TRBD1. Germline V lookup: CDR1 LGHDT, CDR2 YNNKEL (reference sequence). This CDR3 contains 15 residues. V gave up 6 bases and J gave up 5 bases; unmatched junction bases: 10. The CDR3 DNA is TGTGCCAGCAGACGGGACAGGGAGAGTTACGAGACCCAGTACTTC. Protein product: CASRRDRESYETQYF.

The chain uses TRBV18 and TRBJ2-2; either TRBD1 or TRBD2 may fit D (5 bases each). This CDR3 is built from 15 residues. Germline V lookup: CDR1 KGHSH, CDR2 LQKENI. Trimming stripped 1 base from V and 6 bases from J, with 12 bases between. DNA for the CDR3: TGTGCCAGCTCACCACAGGGACGTGGAGCCGGGGAGCTGTTTTTT. It codes for CASSPQGRGAGELFF. Looking up the rest from reference TRBV18 and TRBJ2-2 gives the full variable domain: NAGVMQNPRHLVRRRGQEARLRCSPMKGHSHVYWYRQLPEEGLKFMVYLQKENIIDESGMPKERFSAEFPKEGPSILRIQQVVRGDSAAYFCASSPQGRGAGELFFGEGSRLTVL.

The chain joins TRBV7-9 to TRBJ1-1; 7 bases are a match to TRBD1. V was clipped by 6 bases and J by 6 bases; unmatched bases: 13. CDR3 length: 15 amino acids. Germline V gives CDR1 SEHNR, CDR2 FQNEAQ (reference sequence). As DNA, the CDR3 is TGTGCCAGCAGACCCAAGGACAGGCTGGGCGCTGAAGCTTTCTTT. This translates into CASRPKDRLGAEAFF. Supplemented by reference TRBV7-9 and TRBJ1-1, the full variable domain reads DTGVSQNPRHKITKRGQNVTFRCDPISEHNRLYWYRQTLGQGPEFLTYFQNEAQLEKSRLLSDRFSAERPKGSFSTLEIQRTEQGDSAMYLCASRPKDRLGAEAFFGQGTRLTVV.

The V call is TRBV12-3 or TRBV12-4, the J call TRBJ1-4; D remains ambiguous. The germline V and J ends were trimmed by 3 bases and 5 bases, with 7 bases remaining between them. The CDR3 totals 13 residues. CDR3 amino acids: CASSFFGNEKLFF. The DNA of the CDR3 is TGTGCCAGCAGTTTTTTTGGGAATGAAAAACTGTTTTTT.

There are a few counts of this clone. The chain has TRBV28 and TRBJ1-2; D might be TRBD1 (5 bases). The germline V gene encodes CDR1 MDHEN and CDR2 SYDVKM. V was trimmed by 4 bases and J by 4 bases, leaving 13 bases between them. There are 14 residues in the CDR3. The CDR3 sequence: CASSWGDSGYGYTF. Here the CDR3 DNA reads TGTGCCAGCAGTTGGGGTGACAGCGGCTATGGCTACACCTTC.

The chain combines TRBV30 with TRBJ2-7, with unresolved D. V was cut by 4 bases and J by 2 bases, with 15 bases left in between. The CDR3 runs 14 residues. The germline V gene has CDR1 GTSNPN and CDR2 SVGIG (reference sequence). For the CDR3, the DNA is TGTGCCTGGAATCGGTTTCTTGCTCCCTACGAGCAGTACTTC. Residues: CAWNRFLAPYEQYF.

J is TRBJ1-2 and V is TRBV9; TRBD1 matches 7 bases. This CDR3 is built from 15 residues. V was clipped by 0 bases and J by 4 bases; unmatched bases: 6. Germline V gene lookup returns CDR1 SGDLS and CDR2 YYNGEE. The CDR3 here is CASSVGQGEVYGYTF. The DNA for the CDR3 is TGTGCCAGCAGCGTAGGACAGGGTGAGGTCTATGGCTACACCTTC.

This clone appeared once. This rearrangement joins TRBV7-3 to TRBJ2-5, with a possible D match to TRBD2 (6 bases). Trimming took 6 bases from V and 2 from J, leaving 10 bases between them. The CDR3 has 13 amino acids. CDR1 is SGHTA, CDR2 FQGTGA, per germline. CDR3 coding DNA: TGTGCCAGCAGTCGGGAGATACAAGAGACCCAGTACTTC. Translation gives CASSREIQETQYF. The entire variable domain, with the rest obtained from reference TRBV7-3 and TRBJ2-5, is as follows: GAGVSQTPSNKVTEKGKYVELRCDPISGHTALYWYRQSLGQGPEFLIYFQGTGAADDSGLPNDRFFAVRPEGSVSTLKIQRTERGDSAVYLCASSREIQETQYFGPGTRLLVL.

The chain links TRBV11-2 to TRBJ2-7; either TRBD1 or TRBD2 may supply D (5 bases each). Germline V gene data show CDR1 as SGHAT and CDR2 as FQNNGV. The CDR3 runs 15 residues. V was shortened by 5 bases and J by 3 bases, with 17 bases between the two germline ends. This chain's CDR3 is CASSRWDGKDYEQYF. CDR3 DNA: TGTGCCAGCAGCCGTTGGGACGGTAAAGACTACGAGCAGTACTTC.

This chain connects TRBV19 to TRBJ1-5; D is uncertain. V was shortened by 1 base and J by 7 bases, with 11 bases between the two germline ends. The CDR3 runs to 14 residues. Germline V lookup: CDR1 LNHDA, CDR2 SQIVND (reference sequence). The CDR3 nucleotides read TGTGCCAGTAGTATAGTGGCCGGACCCCAGCCCCAGCATTTT. Its protein is CASSIVAGPQPQHF.

The V and J genes are TRBV28 and TRBJ1-1, with D uncertain. V gave up 7 bases and J gave up 0 bases, with 15 bases separating them. The CDR3 consists of 15 residues. Germline-derived CDR1 and CDR2 are MDHEN and SYDVKM. CDR3 sequence (DNA): TGTGCCAGCATTAAAAAGACGGCCATGAACACTGAAGCTTTCTTT. Its translation is CASIKKTAMNTEAFF. The variable domain in full, with the rest retrieved from reference TRBV28 and TRBJ1-1, is DVKVTQSSRYLVKRTGEKVFLECVQDMDHENMFWYRQDPGLGLRLIYFSYDVKMKEKGDIPEGYSVSREKKERFSLILESASTNQTSMYLCASIKKTAMNTEAFFGQGTRLTVV.

The sample holds one count of this clone. The chain recombines TRBV5-1 with TRBJ2-1, with a tentative D call TRBD1 (6 bases). The CDR3 runs to 14 residues. Germline V gene data show CDR1 as SGHRS and CDR2 as YFSETQ. The V end was cut by 4 bases, the J end by 7 bases, with 15 bases between. The CDR3 bases are TGCGCCAGCAGCAAGCTGGACAGTCGTAATGAGCAGTTCTTC. Amino acids: CASSKLDSRNEQFF.

The V and J genes are TRBV7-3 and TRBJ2-1, with D perhaps matching TRBD2 (6 bases). Germline V gene sequence: CDR1 SGHTA, CDR2 FQGTGA. The CDR3 runs 16 residues. V was clipped by 3 bases and J by 5 bases, with 17 bases between them. The CDR3 loop is CASSFSDIREDNEQFF. The CDR3 DNA follows: TGTGCCAGCAGCTTTTCGGACATAAGGGAGGACAATGAGCAGTTCTTC.

The rearrangement uses TRBV24-1 and TRBJ2-1; D not certain. Germline V gene sequence: CDR1 KGHDR, CDR2 SFDVKD. V shed 7 bases and J shed 0 bases, with 15 bases lying between them. The CDR3 spans 16 residues. CDR3 DNA sequence: TGTGCCACCAGCCCTTCCCTGATGAGCTCCTACAATGAGCAGTTCTTC. It yields the protein CATSPSLMSSYNEQFF.

This rearrangement joins TRBV7-9 to TRBJ2-5; D is perhaps TRBD1 (6 bases). Germline CDR1 is SEHNR and CDR2 is FQNEAQ (reference sequence). This CDR3 contains 15 residues. The V gene lost 4 bases and the J gene lost 5 bases, with 17 bases spanning the gap. CDR3 coding DNA: TGTGCCAGCAGCTCCGGGACAACGGGTCGGGAGACCCAGTACTTC. Translated: CASSSGTTGRETQYF.

The rearrangement joins TRBV6-5 to TRBJ1-1; D call uncertain. Germline assignment: CDR1 MNHEY and CDR2 SVGAGI. Trimming cost V 2 bases and J 3 bases, with 7 bases left between them. This CDR3 region has 13 residues. The CDR3 DNA sequence: TGTGCCAGCAGTTACAGGGTTGACACTGAAGCTTTCTTT. Its translation: CASSYRVDTEAFF.

This chain joins TRBV7-3 and TRBJ2-3; 7 bases map to TRBD1. Looked up from germline, CDR1 is SGHTA and CDR2 is FQGTGA. The CDR3 is made up of 14 amino acids. V lost 2 bases, J lost 5 bases, and 4 bases stayed unmatched. The chain's CDR3 is CASSLDRVGDTQYF. CDR3 DNA: TGTGCCAGCAGCTTAGACAGGGTGGGAGATACGCAGTATTTT.

This sequence joins TRBV28 and TRBJ2-1; D is ambiguous. Deletions cut 7 bases from V and 1 base from J, with 11 bases between. The CDR3 consists of 14 residues. Germline V gene lookup returns CDR1 MDHEN and CDR2 SYDVKM. The CDR3: CASKGGRSYNEQFF. The CDR3 coding sequence is TGTGCCAGCAAAGGCGGAAGGTCCTACAATGAGCAGTTCTTC.

V usage is TRBV20-1 and J usage is TRBJ1-6; no clear D. Per the germline V gene, CDR1 is DFQATT and CDR2 is SNEGSKA (reference sequence). The CDR3 spans 11 residues. Trimming shortened V by 0 bases and J by 15 bases, and 9 bases separated the two germline ends. The CDR3 coding sequence is TGCAGTGCTAGAGATCAGGTCTTCCTCCACTTT. It translates to CSARDQVFLHF.

CDR3 coding DNA: TGTGCCAGTAGTACCCCCGAGGACACCGGGGAGCTGTTTTTT. Translated, it gives CASSTPEDTGELFF. The chain carries TRBV19 and TRBJ2-2; D unresolved. Germline-derived CDR1 and CDR2 are LNHDA and SQIVND (reference sequence). The CDR3 consists of 14 residues. V lost 4 bases and J 3 bases, leaving 9 bases between the germline ends.